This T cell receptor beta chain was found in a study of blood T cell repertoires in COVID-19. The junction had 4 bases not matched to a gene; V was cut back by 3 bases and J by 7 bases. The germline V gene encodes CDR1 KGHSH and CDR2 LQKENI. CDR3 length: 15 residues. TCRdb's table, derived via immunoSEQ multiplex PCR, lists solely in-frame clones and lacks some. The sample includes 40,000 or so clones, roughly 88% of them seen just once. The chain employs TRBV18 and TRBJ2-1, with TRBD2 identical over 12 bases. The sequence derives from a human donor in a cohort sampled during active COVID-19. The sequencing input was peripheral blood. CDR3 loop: CASSPLAGGPNEQFF. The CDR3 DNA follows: TGTGCCAGCTCACCCCTAGCGGGAGGGCCGAATGAGCAGTTCTTC.